This T cell receptor beta chain was found in a study of OX40 agonist ivuxolimab in advanced cancers. Measured with immunoSEQ multiplex PCR; TCRdb has only the in-frame clones, and not every one. The top ten clones hold 2% of a sample with under 80,000 clones, 87% of them seen once. The CDR3 is made up of 17 amino acids. V lost 2 bases and J lost 0, with 14 bases in between. Germline CDR1 reads KGHSH; CDR2 reads LQKENI. This clonotype originated in an adult with an advanced solid tumor such as melanoma, head and neck, liver or kidney cancer. This rearrangement joins TRBV18 to TRBJ1-5; D perhaps matches TRBD1 (5 bases). This sample comprised CD4+ or CD8+ T cells sorted from blood, obtained in a trial of the OX40 agonist ivuxolimab. Here the CDR3 reads CASSPSLGGYSNQPQHF. CDR3 bases: TGTGCCAGCTCACCAAGTCTGGGGGGATATAGCAATCAGCCCCAGCATTTT.